These 19 T cell receptor beta chains originate from one sample sequenced in a study of blood T cell repertoires in COVID-19. Assay used: immunoSEQ multiplex PCR; TCRdb lists only in-frame clones, some missing. The sample lists fewer than 250,000 clones, more than 75% occurring once. Material: peripheral blood. The receptors were sampled from a man aged 40-55 years with acute or convalescent COVID-19.

CDR3 in amino acids: CASSIRTDSDYNSPLHF. CDR3 coding DNA: TGCGCCAGCAGCATACGGACGGACTCCGATTATAATTCACCCCTCCACTTT. The chain uses TRBV4-3 and TRBJ1-6, with unresolved D. This CDR3 region has 17 residues. Germline loops: CDR1 LGHNA, CDR2 YSLEER. Trimming took off 5 bases at V and 4 bases at J, with 18 bases between the two ends.

This clone was picked up one time. This rearrangement joins TRBV28 to TRBJ2-1; 8 nucleotides align to TRBD1. Trimming took 5 bases from V and 4 from J; bases not matched to a gene: 16. The germline CDR1 and CDR2 sequences are MDHEN and SYDVKM. The CDR3 covers 18 residues. Written as DNA, the CDR3 is TGTGCCAGCAGTACCAGACAGGGGCCGTACTATACATACAATGAGCAGTTCTTC. It is translated as CASSTRQGPYYTYNEQFF.

The chain employs TRBV30 and TRBJ1-1; D gene uncertain. The CDR3 sequence is 10 residues long. Trimming cost V 4 bases and J 5 bases, with 5 bases left between them. Germline CDR1 is GTSNPN and CDR2 is SVGIG (reference sequence). In nucleotides, the CDR3 is TGTGCCTGGACGGGGACTGAAGCTTTCTTT. Its protein is CAWTGTEAFF.

Of note for this clone: It is likely a read error, because the conserved phenylalanine at the end of the CDR3 is missing. Because the CDR3's place on the DNA is in doubt, the DNA is left out and the CDR3 is given as listed by TCRdb. The rearrangement links TRBV7-2 to TRBJ1-2. Counting both end residues, the CDR3 totals 9 amino acids. Per germline, CDR1 SGHTA and CDR2 FQGNSA. Here the CDR3 reads CASSLLTGV.

The V gene is TRBV19, the J gene TRBJ2-5, with D maybe TRBD2 (5 bases). In germline, CDR1 is LNHDA, CDR2 SQIVND (reference sequence). V was trimmed by 1 base and J by 4 bases, leaving 10 bases between them. The CDR3 has 14 residues. The CDR3: CASSIAGGSETQYF. The CDR3 DNA is TGTGCCAGTAGTATAGCGGGCGGGTCAGAGACCCAGTACTTC. The whole variable domain, remainder taken from reference TRBV19 and TRBJ2-5, is DGGITQSPKYLFRKEGQNVTLSCEQNLNHDAMYWYRQDPGQGLRLIYYSQIVNDFQKGDIAEGYSVSREKKESFPLTVTSAQKNPTAFYLCASSIAGGSETQYFGPGTRLLVL.

The table lists this clone with many counts. The DNA is left out, because the CDR3 cannot be placed on it with certainty; the CDR3 is given as TCRdb lists it. The chain combines TRBV29-1 with TRBJ1-2. Per germline, CDR1 SQVTM and CDR2 ANQGSEA. A total of 9 residues make up the CDR3, ends included. The CDR3 loop is CSVGAGSPF.

The rearrangement links TRBV24-1 to TRBJ2-5, with TRBD2 identical over 9 bases. V lost 3 bases to trimming and J lost 9 bases; unmatched junction nucleotides: 4. This CDR3 region has 13 residues. Germline V gives CDR1 KGHDR, CDR2 SFDVKD. Here the CDR3 DNA reads TGTGCCACCAGTGATAGACTAGCGGCCCCCCAGTACTTC. Amino acid sequence: CATSDRLAAPQYF.

The chain is built from TRBV19 and TRBJ1-1; D remains ambiguous. Germline V gene lookup returns CDR1 LNHDA and CDR2 SQIVND (reference sequence). The CDR3 loop spans 13 amino acids. Trimming stripped 6 bases from V and 7 bases from J, with 15 bases between. CDR3 nucleotide sequence: TGTGCCAGTAGCTACTTCTCGGAGGATGAAGCTTTCTTT. Translation gives CASSYFSEDEAFF.

This clone was picked up one time. The V gene is TRBV18, the J gene TRBJ2-7; D is perhaps TRBD1 (6 bases). V lost 0 bases and J 3 bases, leaving 9 bases between the germline ends. The CDR3 has 14 residues. Germline CDR1 and CDR2: KGHSH and LQKENI. CDR3 in amino acids: CASSPPTGSYEQYF. As DNA, the CDR3 is TGTGCCAGCTCACCACCGACAGGCAGCTACGAGCAGTACTTC.

The rearrangement uses TRBV30 and TRBJ1-2, with 10 bases fitting TRBD1. The germline CDR1 and CDR2 sequences are GTSNPN and SVGIG (reference sequence). Germline trimming cut 0 bases from V and 4 bases from J; bases unmatched to any gene: 5. CDR3 length equals 15 residues. The CDR3 spells CAWSVQRTGGYGYTF. The DNA of the CDR3 is TGTGCCTGGAGTGTACAGAGGACAGGGGGCTATGGCTACACCTTC.

This chain links TRBV15 with TRBJ2-6; 8 bases are a match to TRBD2. The CDR3 extends over 18 amino acids. Germline V lookup: CDR1 LNHNV, CDR2 YYDKDF (reference sequence). Germline trimming cut 0 bases from V and 4 bases from J; bases unmatched to any gene: 8. CDR3 coding DNA: TGTGCCACCAGCAGAGAATTATCGGGGGGGCTAGGGGCCAACGTCCTGACTTTC. Its translation is CATSRELSGGLGANVLTF.

The DNA for the CDR3 is TGTGCCAGCAGCCTAGGGGGATGGGGCAATCAGCCCCAGCATTTT. Protein sequence: CASSLGGWGNQPQHF. The rearrangement uses TRBV27 and TRBJ1-5, with a possible D match to TRBD1 (6 bases). Trimming took 6 bases from V and 2 from J, leaving 14 bases between them. CDR3 length: 15 residues. Germline assignment: CDR1 MNHEY and CDR2 SMNVEV (reference sequence).

This chain uses TRBV11-2 with TRBJ1-1; possibly TRBD1 for D (5 bases). V was clipped by 6 bases and J by 4 bases, with 9 bases between them. The length of the CDR3 is 12 residues. Germline V gene sequence: CDR1 SGHAT, CDR2 FQNNGV. The CDR3 is CASSFRATEAFF. The CDR3 nucleotides are TGTGCCAGCAGTTTCAGGGCCACTGAAGCTTTCTTT.

The V and J genes are TRBV6-1 and TRBJ1-5; D remains ambiguous. V was pared by 2 bases and J by 4 bases, with 15 bases between. Looked up from germline, CDR1 is MNHNS and CDR2 is SASEGT. This CDR3 spans 16 amino acids. This CDR3 reads CASSEMRLTKNQPQHF. The CDR3 bases are TGTGCCAGCAGTGAAATGCGACTAACCAAAAATCAGCCCCAGCATTTT.

The V call is TRBV10-3, the J call TRBJ1-2; D gene ambiguous. The germline V and J ends were trimmed by 10 bases and 4 bases, with 19 bases remaining between them. There are 14 residues in the CDR3. Germline V gene lookup returns CDR1 ENHRY and CDR2 SYGVKD. This chain's CDR3 is CATKGGEATYGYTF. The CDR3 region has the DNA TGTGCCACGAAAGGCGGGGAAGCGACCTATGGCTACACCTTC.

The rearrangement joins TRBV5-5 to TRBJ2-1; 9 nucleotides line up with TRBD1. Per germline, CDR1 SGHKS and CDR2 YYEKEE (reference sequence). The ends lost 4 bases at V and 3 bases at J; junction bases unmatched: 5. This CDR3 has 15 residues. CDR3 residues: CASSLSTGGYNEQFF. The CDR3 bases are TGTGCCAGCAGCCTTTCGACAGGGGGCTACAATGAGCAGTTCTTC. Using reference TRBV5-5 and TRBJ2-1 for the parts outside the CDR3, the full variable domain is DAGVTQSPTHLIKTRGQQVTLRCSPISGHKSVSWYQQVLGQGPQFIFQYYEKEERGRGNFPDRFSARQFPNYSSELNVNALLLGDSALYLCASSLSTGGYNEQFFGPGTRLTVL.

The J gene is TRBJ1-5, the V gene TRBV7-2, with TRBD1 matching over 7 bases. Germline assignment: CDR1 SGHTA and CDR2 FQGNSA. J gave up 6 bases and V 8 bases, and 7 bases lay outside the gene matches. The CDR3 has 13 amino acids. The CDR3 sequence: CASSPDRRQPQHF. The CDR3 coding sequence is TGTGCCAGCTCCCCGGACAGGCGTCAGCCCCAGCATTTT.

The chain employs TRBV2 and TRBJ2-7, with D possibly TRBD1 on 6 matching bases. Germline V lookup: CDR1 SNHLY, CDR2 FYNNEI. The CDR3 spans 14 residues. Trimming left V 6 bases short and J 3 bases short, with 15 bases between. DNA for the CDR3: TGTGCCAGCAGGAAGGACAGACCTAACTACGAGCAGTACTTC. It encodes CASRKDRPNYEQYF.

CDR3 nucleotide sequence: TGCGCCAGCAGCCAAGGGGGGCAGAAGAATGAAAAACTGTTTTTT. The encoded protein is CASSQGGQKNEKLFF. The chain employs TRBV4-3 and TRBJ1-4, with D tentatively TRBD1 (6 bases). Germline V gene lookup returns CDR1 LGHNA and CDR2 YSLEER. The ends were cut back, 1 base at V and 5 bases at J, with 11 bases in the middle. The CDR3 covers 15 residues.